This TCR beta chain emerged from a study of blood T cell repertoires in COVID-19. In the study overall: The samples span acute and convalescent COVID-19 from the United States, Italy and Spain. Nucleic acid was either cDNA or gDNA, and it came from T cells, B-cell-depleted T cells, or PBMCs.

How the authors handled the data: Nucleated cell number was recorded as an estimate derived from reference gene primer amplification. TCRdb keeps only in-frame clones here, not all; method: immunoSEQ multiplex PCR. Clone size and V and J calls were adopted from that table, with D and trimming inferred from the DNA. This table has a few hundred thousand clones, approximately 82% appearing once. The CDR3 extends over 14 amino acids. Per germline, CDR1 MNHGY and CDR2 SAAAGT. Trimming pared 10 bases from V and 8 bases from J, leaving 23 bases between. Sequenced sample: peripheral blood. The sequence derives from a woman between 40 and 50 years old who had recovered from COVID-19. This chain connects TRBV6-8 to TRBJ1-2; possibly TRBD1 for D (6 bases). This chain's CDR3 is CANAPAPRGKGYTF. The DNA of the CDR3 is TGTGCCAACGCGCCCGCCCCCAGGGGAAAGGGCTACACCTTC.